This T cell receptor beta chain was observed in a study of identical twins. V lost 0 bases to trimming and J lost 2 bases, with 9 bases between them. Germline V gene lookup returns CDR1 SGDLS and CDR2 YYNGEE. The CDR3 extends over 15 amino acids. Healthy Caucasian individuals made up all the donors. This clonotype was observed at least ten times. The antigen remains unidentified. Template switching created a universal primer site, and the cDNA included unique molecular identifiers. TCRdb re-analysed the 5' RACE reads in MiXCR, keeping a single row per CDR3 protein. The table shows 400,000 to 500,000 distinct CDR3 sequences, with less than 20% occurring only once. Study-level findings and limits: Excess twin sharing in beta out-of-frame sequences was weaker.

The source is a man in his fifties in good health. Sequencing was performed on naive T cells sorted from blood. The J gene is TRBJ2-1, the V gene TRBV9; D may be TRBD2 (6 bases). CDR3 sequence: CASSVAGGTYNEQFF. Written as DNA, the CDR3 is TGTGCCAGCAGCGTAGCTGGCGGGACCTACAATGAGCAGTTCTTC.